The next 14 T cell receptor beta chains were all read from a single sample in a study of Graves' ophthalmopathy and Graves' hyperthyroidism. Transcripts of RNA were the source for amplifying TCR beta CDR3 regions. HTBI-primed RT-PCR formed the first round, and a multiplex PCR formed the second. MiXCR, applied by TCRdb to the multiplex PCR reads, yields one record per CDR3 protein. The sample records around 1.1 million distinct CDR3 sequences, about 36% being singletons. Sequenced sample: peripheral blood or thyroid tissue (not recorded which). These receptors came from an adult man with Graves' hyperthyroidism.

This clonotype was seen a few times. The genes are TRBV10-3 and TRBJ1-5; 7 nucleotides align to TRBD1. The CDR3 runs to 14 residues. V lost 5 bases and J lost 6; bases outside the gene matches: 7. Germline V gene sequence: CDR1 ENHRY, CDR2 SYGVKD. CDR3 nucleotides: TGTGCCATCAGTCAAACAGGGGAGGGTCAGCCCCAGCATTTT. This sequence encodes CAISQTGEGQPQHF.

The V gene is TRBV20-1, the J gene TRBJ1-5, with 9 bases identical to TRBD1. Germline CDR1 is DFQATT and CDR2 is SNEGSKA (reference sequence). The CDR3 totals 16 residues. Trimming cost V 2 bases and J 1 base; bases outside gene matches: 6. For the CDR3, the DNA is TGCAGTGCTAGATTGGGACAGGGCGTAAGCAATCAGCCCCAGCATTTT. Amino acids: CSARLGQGVSNQPQHF.

Comment on this clonotype: The conserved final phenylalanine or tryptophan is absent from the CDR3, which likely points to a read error. Because the CDR3's place on the DNA is in doubt, the DNA is left out and the CDR3 is given as listed by TCRdb. The chain employs TRBV20-1 and TRBJ1-6; the table gives TRBD1 as D, unverified against the DNA. The CDR3 has 9 residues if both end residues are counted. CDR1 and CDR2 (germline): DFQATT, SNEGSKA (reference sequence). CDR3 loop: CSARDSPRT.

This clonotype was seen at least ten times. The chain couples TRBV2 to TRBJ2-7, with D possibly TRBD1 on 6 matching bases. V dropped 5 bases and J dropped 5 bases, with 13 bases sitting between them. This CDR3 has 13 amino acids. CDR1 is SNHLY and CDR2 is FYNNEI in the germline V gene. In nucleotides, the CDR3 is TGTGCCAGCAGTCTCACAGGGTCCCACGAGCAGTACTTC. Translating gives CASSLTGSHEQYF.

The rearrangement links TRBV30 to TRBJ2-7; maybe TRBD1 (6 bases). The CDR3 runs to 14 residues. Trimming took 5 bases from V and 0 from J, leaving 14 bases between them. Germline V gene sequence: CDR1 GTSNPN, CDR2 SVGIG (reference sequence). For the CDR3, the DNA is TGTGCCTGGGGGCAGTGGGGGCTCTCCTACGAGCAGTACTTC. Protein: CAWGQWGLSYEQYF.

V and J are TRBV25-1 and TRBJ1-2; a possible D gene is TRBD1 (5 bases). CDR3 length equals 15 residues. With 8 bases removed from V and 4 bases from J, the gap between germline ends came to 20 bases. CDR1 and CDR2 from the germline V gene are MGHDK and SYGVNS. The CDR3 spells CASSPGPQEFYGYTF. The CDR3 bases are TGTGCCAGCTCACCAGGACCACAGGAGTTCTATGGCTACACCTTC.

A word on this clonotype: With a much larger clone just one base away, this may be a read error. The V and J genes are TRBV10-3 and TRBJ2-7; D call uncertain. There are 14 residues in the CDR3. The germline gives CDR1 ENHRY, CDR2 SYGVKD. V shed 2 bases and J shed 1 base, with 9 bases lying between them. This CDR3 reads CAISEEVGSYEQYF. CDR3 coding DNA: TGTGCCATCAGTGAGGAAGTCGGTTCCTACGAGCAGTACTTC.

The genes are TRBV15 and TRBJ2-5; 7 nucleotides line up with TRBD1. V dropped 2 bases and J dropped 3; count of bases not matched to a gene: 3. The germline gives CDR1 LNHNV, CDR2 YYDKDF (reference sequence). The CDR3 is 14 residues long. The CDR3, as DNA: TGTGCCACCAGCAGATCCGGGACAGAAGAGACCCAGTACTTC. Residues: CATSRSGTEETQYF.

The chain combines TRBV20-1 with TRBJ2-7; D might be TRBD1 (6 bases). Trimming cost V 2 bases and J 2 bases, with 16 bases left between them. The CDR3 is 15 amino acids. CDR1 and CDR2 from the germline V gene are DFQATT and SNEGSKA (reference sequence). This chain's CDR3 is CSARIWTVSPYEQYF. CDR3 coding DNA: TGCAGTGCTAGAATCTGGACAGTCAGTCCCTACGAGCAGTACTTC.

The V and J genes are TRBV7-9 and TRBJ2-7; TRBD2 aligns across 14 bases. The CDR3 is 17 residues long. Germline-derived CDR1 and CDR2 are SEHNR and FQNEAQ (reference sequence). Trimming cost V 4 bases and J 1 base; bases outside gene matches: 6. The CDR3 region is CASSSRLAGGRSYEQYF. DNA of the CDR3: TGTGCCAGCAGCTCAAGACTAGCGGGAGGGCGGTCCTACGAGCAGTACTTC. Full variable domain (outside the CDR3, taken from reference TRBV7-9 and TRBJ2-7): DTGVSQNPRHKITKRGQNVTFRCDPISEHNRLYWYRQTLGQGPEFLTYFQNEAQLEKSRLLSDRFSAERPKGSFSTLEIQRTEQGDSAMYLCASSSRLAGGRSYEQYFGPGTRLTVT.

Only a few counts were recorded for this clonotype. The chain uses TRBV19 and TRBJ1-5; the D gene is possibly TRBD1 (5 bases). The CDR3 has 15 amino acids. CDR1 and CDR2 from the germline V gene are LNHDA and SQIVND (reference sequence). Between the trimmed V and J ends, which lost 6 bases and 7 bases, there was a span of 19 bases. CDR3 protein: CASSPPDRGGQPQHF. DNA for the CDR3: TGTGCCAGTAGCCCTCCGGACCGGGGGGGACAGCCCCAGCATTTT.

The chain is built from TRBV12-3 or TRBV12-4 and TRBJ2-7, with TRBD1 identical over 7 bases. Unmatched junction bases numbered 10, after V lost 5 bases and J lost 3 bases. CDR3 size: 15 residues. As DNA, the CDR3 is TGTGCCAGCAGTCGCGACAGGGCACTAGTCTACGAGCAGTACTTC. As protein: CASSRDRALVYEQYF.

The sample holds many counts of this clonotype. The CDR3 DNA reads as TGTGCCAGTAGTCCTCAGGGGGCGGTTTACACTGAAGCTTTCTTT. Translation gives CASSPQGAVYTEAFF. The rearrangement links TRBV19 to TRBJ1-1; 8 bases fit TRBD1. CDR3 length equals 15 residues. Trimming at V came to 5 bases and at J to 3 bases, leaving 8 bases not matched to a gene. The germline CDR1 and CDR2 sequences are LNHDA and SQIVND (reference sequence).

As concerns this clonotype: A clone one base away is much larger, so this may be a read error. The CDR3 loop is CATSGEGDYQETQCF. The CDR3 coding sequence is TGTGCCACCAGTGGGGAGGGGGATTACCAAGAGACCCAGTGCTTC. V and J are TRBV24-1 and TRBJ2-5, with D tentatively TRBD2 (7 bases). The CDR3 sequence is 15 residues long. The germline gives CDR1 KGHDR, CDR2 SFDVKD.